A selection of T cell receptor beta chains follows, all from one sample in a study of spatial heterogeneity in lung cancer. TCRdb passed the 5' RACE reads through MiXCR, listing each CDR3 protein once. The sample has 48,000 or so distinct CDR3 sequences; under 6% are singletons. The sequencing here drew on PBMCs, taken at surgery. These receptors originate from a male donor with early-stage non-small cell lung cancer. CDR3s include the opening cysteine and the closing phenylalanine or tryptophan. The D gene is left open where the match is weak. Not all rows give a size; the values are once, few, many and, for expanded clones, a class.

j_call: TRBJ2-5
d_call: -
v_call: TRBV5-1
clone_size: -
cdr3_aa: CASSLPVTNQETQYF
cdr3_nt: TGCGCCAGCAGCCTACCAGTGACAAACCAAGAGACCCAGTACTTC

j_call: TRBJ2-3
d_call: -
v_call: TRBV10-3
clone_size: medium-sized
cdr3_aa: CAISESGTDTQYF
cdr3_nt: TGTGCCATCAGTGAGTCGGGTACAGATACGCAGTATTTT

j_call: TRBJ2-2
d_call: TRBD2
v_call: TRBV14
clone_size: many
cdr3_aa: CASSQDQTSAGTGELFF
cdr3_nt: TGTGCCAGCAGCCAAGACCAGACTAGCGCCGGCACCGGGGAGCTGTTTTTT

j_call: TRBJ2-1
d_call: TRBD2
v_call: TRBV4-1
clone_size: many
cdr3_aa: CASSQDPRGSSYNEQFF
cdr3_nt: TGCGCCAGCAGCCAAGATCCCCGCGGGAGCTCCTACAATGAGCAGTTCTTC

j_call: TRBJ2-1
d_call: TRBD2
v_call: TRBV11-2
clone_size: many
cdr3_aa: CASSAGGLAGLAFF
cdr3_nt: TGTGCCAGCAGCGCAGGGGGACTAGCGGGTCTAGCCTTCTTC

j_call: TRBJ2-1
d_call: TRBD2
v_call: TRBV6-5
clone_size: many
cdr3_aa: CASSYSGLSKVEQFF
cdr3_nt: TGTGCCAGCAGTTACTCGGGACTAAGCAAGGTTGAGCAGTTCTTC

j_call: TRBJ2-7
d_call: TRBD2
v_call: TRBV10-3
clone_size: many
cdr3_aa: CAISLSGNSYEQYF
cdr3_nt: TGTGCCATCAGTCTCAGCGGGAACTCCTACGAGCAGTACTTC

j_call: TRBJ2-7
d_call: -
v_call: TRBV11-2
clone_size: many
cdr3_aa: CASSLVGGLLYEQYF
cdr3_nt: TGTGCCAGCAGCTTAGTTGGCGGACTCCTCTACGAGCAGTACTTC

j_call: TRBJ2-1
d_call: -
v_call: TRBV11-2
clone_size: many
cdr3_aa: CASSLYGNEQFF
cdr3_nt: TGTGCCAGCAGCTTATATGGGAATGAGCAGTTCTTC

j_call: TRBJ2-3
d_call: TRBD2
v_call: TRBV7-2
clone_size: many
cdr3_aa: CASSSSGFTDTQYF
cdr3_nt: TGTGCCAGCAGCTCTAGCGGCTTCACAGATACGCAGTATTTT

j_call: TRBJ2-1
d_call: TRBD2
v_call: TRBV11-2
clone_size: few
cdr3_aa: CASSLGLAGVYNEQFF
cdr3_nt: TGTGCCAGCAGCCTCGGACTAGCGGGGGTCTACAATGAGCAGTTCTTC

j_call: TRBJ1-5
d_call: TRBD1
v_call: TRBV3-1
clone_size: few
cdr3_aa: CASSPRGTENQPQHF
cdr3_nt: TGTGCCAGCAGCCCGAGAGGGACAGAGAATCAGCCCCAGCATTTT

j_call: TRBJ2-7
d_call: -
v_call: TRBV18
clone_size: many
cdr3_aa: CASSLGGTLAYEQYF
cdr3_nt: TGTGCCAGCTCACTCGGAGGGACACTCGCCTACGAGCAGTACTTC

j_call: TRBJ1-4
d_call: -
v_call: TRBV20-1
clone_size: many
cdr3_aa: CSASTGGDEKLFF
cdr3_nt: TGCAGTGCTTCGACGGGAGGGGACGAAAAACTGTTTTTT

j_call: TRBJ2-1
d_call: TRBD2
v_call: TRBV5-1
clone_size: many
cdr3_aa: CASSHPSGRANEQFF
cdr3_nt: TGCGCCAGCAGCCACCCTAGCGGGAGGGCGAATGAGCAGTTCTTC

j_call: TRBJ1-5
d_call: -
v_call: TRBV27
clone_size: many
cdr3_aa: CASGQTLGNQPQHF
cdr3_nt: TGTGCCAGCGGGCAGACACTGGGCAATCAGCCCCAGCATTTT

j_call: TRBJ1-1
d_call: -
v_call: TRBV6-2/TRBV6-3
clone_size: many
cdr3_aa: CASSGWAEAFF
cdr3_nt: TGTGCCAGCAGCGGTTGGGCTGAAGCTTTCTTT

j_call: TRBJ1-1
d_call: -
v_call: TRBV5-1
clone_size: many
cdr3_aa: CASSRNLNTEAFF
cdr3_nt: TGCGCCAGCAGCCGAAACTTGAACACTGAAGCTTTCTTT

j_call: TRBJ2-2
d_call: -
v_call: TRBV19
clone_size: many
cdr3_aa: CASRDSLPNTGELFF
cdr3_nt: TGTGCCAGTAGAGACAGTCTTCCGAACACCGGGGAGCTGTTTTTT

j_call: TRBJ1-1
d_call: -
v_call: TRBV7-9
clone_size: few
cdr3_aa: CASSPKIGFGTEAFF
cdr3_nt: TGTGCCAGCAGCCCCAAGATAGGGTTCGGAACTGAAGCTTTCTTT

j_call: TRBJ2-3
d_call: -
v_call: TRBV20-1
clone_size: many
cdr3_aa: CSARPRRRADTQYF
cdr3_nt: TGCAGTGCTAGACCCCGCCGGAGGGCAGATACGCAGTATTTT

j_call: TRBJ1-3
d_call: -
v_call: TRBV18
clone_size: many
cdr3_aa: CASSPTAWTDTIYF
cdr3_nt: TGTGCCAGCTCACCCACGGCCTGGACGGACACCATATATTTT

j_call: TRBJ1-5
d_call: -
v_call: TRBV10-3
clone_size: many
cdr3_aa: CAISEQTMDSNQPQHF
cdr3_nt: TGTGCCATCAGTGAGCAGACCATGGACAGCAATCAGCCCCAGCATTTT

j_call: TRBJ2-3
d_call: -
v_call: TRBV18
clone_size: many
cdr3_aa: CASSPGRSTDTQYF
cdr3_nt: TGTGCCAGCTCACCGGGCAGATCCACAGATACGCAGTATTTT

j_call: TRBJ2-2
d_call: TRBD1
v_call: TRBV6-2/TRBV6-3
clone_size: medium-sized
cdr3_aa: CASSPSSGQGFGELFF
cdr3_nt: TGTGCCAGCAGCCCTTCGTCGGGACAGGGATTCGGGGAGCTGTTTTTT

j_call: TRBJ1-2
d_call: TRBD1
v_call: TRBV29-1
clone_size: many
cdr3_aa: CSVGAGGLYGYTF
cdr3_nt: TGCAGCGTTGGGGCAGGGGGACTCTATGGCTACACCTTC

j_call: TRBJ2-5
d_call: -
v_call: TRBV5-1
clone_size: many
cdr3_aa: CASSREGGETQYF
cdr3_nt: TGCGCCAGCAGCCGGGAAGGAGGAGAGACCCAGTACTTC

j_call: TRBJ2-7
d_call: -
v_call: TRBV7-8
clone_size: many
cdr3_aa: CASSLGQIYEQYF
cdr3_nt: TGTGCCAGCAGCTTAGGACAGATCTACGAGCAGTACTTC

j_call: TRBJ2-5
d_call: -
v_call: TRBV4-2
clone_size: many
cdr3_aa: CASSQVAGQEETQYF
cdr3_nt: TGTGCCAGCAGCCAAGTTGCCGGTCAGGAAGAGACCCAGTACTTC

j_call: TRBJ2-1
d_call: TRBD2
v_call: TRBV27
clone_size: many
cdr3_aa: CASSPRTSGISPRSYNEQFF
cdr3_nt: TGTGCCAGCAGTCCACGGACTAGCGGGATATCCCCCCGCTCCTACAATGAGCAGTTCTTC

j_call: TRBJ1-2
d_call: -
v_call: TRBV2
clone_size: few
cdr3_aa: CASTYTQGSGGYTF
cdr3_nt: TGTGCCAGCACCTATACTCAGGGAAGCGGTGGCTACACCTTC

j_call: TRBJ2-1
d_call: TRBD2
v_call: TRBV6-6
clone_size: many
cdr3_aa: CASSLAGSSYNEQFF
cdr3_nt: TGTGCCAGCAGTTTAGCGGGGAGCTCCTACAATGAGCAGTTCTTC

j_call: TRBJ2-5
d_call: -
v_call: TRBV7-9
clone_size: many
cdr3_aa: CASSRGGVQETQYF
cdr3_nt: TGTGCCAGCAGCCGAGGGGGAGTCCAAGAGACCCAGTACTTC